Following are 25 T cell receptor beta chains from one sample sequenced in a study of shared clonotypes between healthy human individuals. Generated by immunoSEQ multiplex PCR, the TCRdb table keeps only in-frame clones and is missing some. The repertoire holds about 2.4 million clones, with more than 80% as singletons. Sequencing was carried out using naive CD4+ T cells sorted from blood. Indicated subset: CD45RA+ positively selected. These receptors were taken from a man aged 18 to 29 in good health.

The CDR3 DNA reads as TGTGCTAGTGGTTCATTACAGGGGGAAGAGACCCAGTACTTC. Translation gives CASGSLQGEETQYF. V and J are TRBV12-5 and TRBJ2-5; TRBD1 matches 8 bases. This CDR3 contains 14 residues. Germline CDR1 reads LGHNT; CDR2 reads FRNRAP. Trimming cost V 4 bases and J 3 bases; bases outside gene matches: 4.

This chain connects TRBV7-2 to TRBJ2-3; 14 bases match TRBD2. CDR1 SGHTA and CDR2 FQGNSA come from the germline V gene. V lost 6 bases, J lost 6 bases, and 11 bases stayed unmatched. The CDR3 is 17 residues long. The CDR3 region is CASSSPPGLAGVDTQYF. The CDR3 DNA sequence: TGTGCCAGCAGTTCGCCACCGGGACTAGCGGGAGTGGATACGCAGTATTTT.

This chain connects TRBV6-5 to TRBJ1-5; D gene uncertain. Germline values: CDR1 MNHEY, CDR2 SVGAGI. V was clipped by 2 bases and J by 6 bases, with 14 bases between them. The CDR3 contains 15 residues. The CDR3 DNA reads TGTGCCAGCAGTTACAACGGTCTCTCGGGTCAGCCCCAGCATTTT. Translation: CASSYNGLSGQPQHF.

The rearrangement links TRBV19 to TRBJ1-3, with D possibly TRBD1 on 6 matching bases. There are 18 residues in the CDR3. Trimming removed 7 bases from V and 0 bases from J, with 22 bases in between. Germline CDR1 is LNHDA and CDR2 is SQIVND (reference sequence). CDR3 protein: CASTPMARGTRSGNTIYF. CDR3 coding DNA: TGTGCCAGTACTCCAATGGCGAGGGGGACTCGCTCTGGAAACACCATATATTTT.

The genes are TRBV6-5 and TRBJ1-1; the D gene is possibly TRBD1 (6 bases). This CDR3 is built from 13 residues. The V gene's germline CDR1 is MNHEY and CDR2 SVGAGI. Trimming took 2 bases from V and 8 from J, leaving 12 bases between them. The CDR3 here is CASSYMGQGEAFF. In DNA form, the CDR3 reads TGTGCCAGCAGTTACATGGGGCAGGGGGAAGCTTTCTTT.

The chain uses TRBV6-5 and TRBJ2-7; 9 bases are shared with TRBD1. This CDR3 contains 15 residues. Germline loops: CDR1 MNHEY, CDR2 SVGAGI. The ends lost 6 bases at V and 2 bases at J; junction bases unmatched: 8. The CDR3: CASSQLTGGTYEQYF. The DNA of the CDR3 is TGTGCCAGCAGCCAGTTGACAGGGGGTACCTACGAGCAGTACTTC.

The rearrangement uses TRBV7-6 and TRBJ1-1; the D is unclear. V was trimmed by 3 bases and J by 2 bases, leaving 13 bases between them. The CDR3 extends over 15 amino acids. Germline CDR1 is SGHVS and CDR2 is FNYEAQ. The CDR3 loop is CASSFLPGGNTEAFF. The CDR3 region has the DNA TGTGCCAGCAGCTTCCTCCCAGGCGGAAACACTGAAGCTTTCTTT.

The V gene is TRBV6-5, the J gene TRBJ2-5; 11 nucleotides line up with TRBD1. The DNA end lines up better with TRBJ2-7; the J call may be wrong. The CDR3 length is 15 residues. Germline CDR1 reads MNHEY; CDR2 reads SVGAGI. The CDR3 bases are TGTGCCAGCAGGCTCCGGGACAGGGGGACCTACGAGCAGTACTTC. It yields the protein CASRLRDRGTYEQYF.

The chain employs TRBV9 and TRBJ1-3; 7 bases align to TRBD1. CDR3 length: 16 residues. V trimming: 3 bases; J trimming: 6 bases; junction bases outside the gene matches: 12. In germline, CDR1 is SGDLS, CDR2 YYNGEE. The CDR3 region is CASSAGDSAVANTIYF. CDR3 coding DNA: TGTGCCAGCAGCGCCGGGGACAGCGCCGTAGCAAACACCATATATTTT.

The chain joins TRBV25-1 to TRBJ2-5; possibly TRBD2 for D (5 bases). This CDR3 comprises 13 residues. The V end lost 4 bases, the J end lost 5 bases, and 11 bases lay between the germline ends. CDR1 MGHDK and CDR2 SYGVNS come from the germline V gene. The CDR3: CASSGRGWETQYF. CDR3 DNA sequence: TGTGCCAGCAGTGGTCGGGGTTGGGAGACCCAGTACTTC.

This sequence joins TRBV7-6 and TRBJ2-3; 10 bases are a match to TRBD2. The trim removed 6 bases at V and 4 bases at J, leaving 7 bases unmatched. The V gene's germline CDR1 is SGHVS and CDR2 FNYEAQ. CDR3 length equals 15 residues. The CDR3, as DNA: TGTGCCAGCAGGATAAGCGGGGGGGCCGCAGATACGCAGTATTTT. It translates to CASRISGGAADTQYF.

The V and J genes are TRBV9 and TRBJ2-1; TRBD2 matches at 8 bases. The trim removed 0 bases at V and 2 bases at J, leaving 4 bases unmatched. The CDR3 loop spans 16 amino acids. CDR1 SGDLS and CDR2 YYNGEE come from the germline V gene. The CDR3 protein is CASSVDWRGAYNEQFF. As DNA, the CDR3 is TGTGCCAGCAGCGTAGATTGGCGGGGGGCCTACAATGAGCAGTTCTTC.

The chain uses TRBV23-1 and TRBJ1-6, with TRBD1 as a possible D gene (5 bases). TRBV23-1 carries the ORF label, with uncertain function. V lost 4 bases and J 9 bases, leaving 10 bases between the germline ends. The CDR3 extends over 13 amino acids. The CDR3: CASSPLRGSPLHF. CDR3 DNA: TGCGCCAGCAGTCCTTTGAGGGGTTCACCCCTCCACTTT.

The rearrangement joins TRBV11-3 to TRBJ2-5; D is perhaps TRBD1 (6 bases). The CDR3 sequence is 13 residues long. CDR1 and CDR2 from the germline V gene are SGHNT and YENEEA. Trimming left V 3 bases short and J 3 bases short, with 8 bases between. CDR3 in DNA: TGTGCCAGCAGCTTCACAGGGAAAGAGACCCAGTACTTC. Translating it yields CASSFTGKETQYF.

The J gene is TRBJ2-3, the V gene TRBV4-2; 15 nucleotides align to TRBD2. The germline gives CDR1 LGHNA, CDR2 YNFKEQ. J was trimmed by 1 base and V by 0 bases; bases with no gene match: 11. The CDR3 loop spans 21 amino acids. The CDR3 sequence: CASSQDLRTSGGAGGTDTQYF. In nucleotides, the CDR3 is TGTGCCAGCAGCCAAGATCTTAGGACTAGCGGGGGGGCCGGAGGCACAGATACGCAGTATTTT.

This rearrangement joins TRBV4-3 to TRBJ2-7; TRBD2 might be the D (5 bases). Trimming removed 2 bases from V and 2 bases from J, with 16 bases in between. Germline V gene sequence: CDR1 LGHNA, CDR2 YSLEER. This CDR3 is built from 16 residues. The CDR3 region has the DNA TGCGCCAGCAGCCAACAGGCCTCCGGAGGAACCTACGAGCAGTACTTC. Its translation: CASSQQASGGTYEQYF.

The V and J genes are TRBV7-9 and TRBJ1-4, with D perhaps matching TRBD1 (6 bases). V lost 10 bases to trimming and J lost 6 bases, with 21 bases between them. CDR3 size: 15 residues. Germline CDR1 reads SEHNR; CDR2 reads FQNEAQ (reference sequence). The CDR3 region is CATKELGQGHEKLFF. The DNA for the CDR3 is TGTGCCACCAAAGAGCTTGGGCAGGGGCATGAAAAACTGTTTTTT.

The CDR3 protein is CSVVDRVREQYF. DNA of the CDR3: TGCAGCGTGGTGGACAGGGTACGAGAGCAGTACTTC. The rearrangement links TRBV29-1 to TRBJ2-7, with 8 bases matching TRBD1. There are 12 residues in the CDR3. Germline V gives CDR1 SQVTM, CDR2 ANQGSEA. V lost 6 bases, J lost 7 bases, and 8 bases stayed unmatched.

V usage is TRBV11-2 and J usage is TRBJ1-4, with D hard to call. Trimming pared 3 bases from V and 0 bases from J, leaving 8 bases between. The germline V gene encodes CDR1 SGHAT and CDR2 FQNNGV. The CDR3 length is 15 residues. The CDR3 spells CASSFSSATNEKLFF. The CDR3 bases are TGTGCCAGCAGCTTCTCGAGTGCAACTAATGAAAAACTGTTTTTT.

The J gene is TRBJ2-7, the V gene TRBV6-5, with D uncertain. CDR1 is MNHEY, CDR2 SVGAGI, per germline. Trimming took 5 bases from V and 5 from J, leaving 16 bases between them. CDR3 length: 14 residues. This CDR3 reads CASSKRQQSNEQYF. For the CDR3, the DNA is TGTGCCAGCAGTAAGCGTCAACAGTCAAACGAGCAGTACTTC.

This chain joins TRBV10-3 and TRBJ1-5; TRBD1 agrees at 8 bases. The CDR3 contains 15 residues. V was clipped by 6 bases and J by 5 bases; unmatched bases: 9. CDR1 and CDR2 (germline): ENHRY, SYGVKD. DNA of the CDR3: TGTGCCATCAGAGAAGACAGGGGAGGTGATCAGCCCCAGCATTTT. This codes for CAIREDRGGDQPQHF.

V usage is TRBV5-1 and J usage is TRBJ1-2, with D tentatively TRBD1 (6 bases). CDR3 size: 17 residues. Trimming stripped 1 base from V and 4 bases from J, with 20 bases between. CDR1 is SGHRS and CDR2 is YFSETQ in the germline V gene. The DNA of the CDR3 is TGCGCCAGCAGCTTGAGGGGGTCGCAGGGCCCTAGCTATGGCTACACCTTC. It specifies CASSLRGSQGPSYGYTF. The entire variable domain, with the rest obtained from reference TRBV5-1 and TRBJ1-2, is as follows: KAGVTQTPRYLIKTRGQQVTLSCSPISGHRSVSWYQQTPGQGLQFLFEYFSETQRNKGNFPGRFSGRQFSNSRSEMNVSTLELGDSALYLCASSLRGSQGPSYGYTFGSGTRLTVV.

V usage is TRBV9 and J usage is TRBJ2-5, with D possibly matching TRBD1 (5 bases). The germline V gene has CDR1 SGDLS and CDR2 YYNGEE. This CDR3 contains 13 residues. Trimming took off 3 bases at V and 4 bases at J, with 10 bases between the two ends. In nucleotides, the CDR3 is TGTGCCAGCAGCGCCTCGCAGGGAGAGACCCAGTACTTC. Translation: CASSASQGETQYF.

The chain has TRBV6-1 and TRBJ1-2; no firm D call. Trimming cost V 7 bases and J 0 bases, with 12 bases left between them. The CDR3 is 14 amino acids. In germline, CDR1 is MNHNS, CDR2 SASEGT. CDR3 sequence (DNA): TGTGCCAGCACACATATCTCAGCTAACTATGGCTACACCTTC. It codes for CASTHISANYGYTF.

The chain is built from TRBV2 and TRBJ2-5, with D hard to call. The CDR3 totals 12 residues. The V gene lost 7 bases and the J gene lost 1 base, with 7 bases spanning the gap. CDR1 SNHLY and CDR2 FYNNEI come from the germline V gene. The CDR3 DNA follows: TGTGCCAGCAATGGGATCCAAGAGACCCAGTACTTC. It encodes CASNGIQETQYF.